Following are 2 T cell receptor beta chains from one sample sequenced in a study of T cell responses to AZD1222 COVID-19 vaccine. TCRdb keeps only in-frame clones here, not all; method: immunoSEQ multiplex PCR. The repertoire holds about 110,000 clones, with around 86% as singletons. This specimen was peripheral blood, taken on day 0 of AZD1222 vaccination. These receptors all come from an adult in good health.

The rearrangement links TRBV15 to TRBJ2-2; D ambiguous. The germline V gene has CDR1 LNHNV and CDR2 YYDKDF (reference sequence). The germline V and J ends were trimmed by 0 bases and 5 bases, with 10 bases remaining between them. The CDR3 loop spans 15 amino acids. The CDR3 DNA reads TGTGCCACCAGCAGAGAACTCGTCAGAACCGGGGAGCTGTTTTTT. Translated: CATSRELVRTGELFF.

The rearrangement uses TRBV2 and TRBJ2-3; D is undetermined. The germline V gene has CDR1 SNHLY and CDR2 FYNNEI. V was pared by 5 bases and J by 2 bases, with 14 bases between. This CDR3 has 15 amino acids. Here the CDR3 DNA reads TGTGCCAGCAGTCTTAGGATGCCTGTCACAGATACGCAGTATTTT. It yields the protein CASSLRMPVTDTQYF.